The rows below give T cell receptor beta chains drawn from one sample of a study of T cell responses to AZD1222 COVID-19 vaccine. Produced via immunoSEQ multiplex PCR; TCRdb's table is partial and in-frame only. The sample contains about 180,000 clones, 85% to 95% of which appear only once. The sequenced sample was peripheral blood, obtained 28 days after the second dose of the MenACWY control vaccine. All receptors derive from an adult who received the MenACWY meningococcal vaccine as a control. Both conserved end residues are part of each CDR3. D genes are given only for firm matches. Only part of the rows carry a size: once, few, many, or a class if the clone is expanded.

CDR3aa	CDR3nt	len	v_gene	j_gene	d_gene	abundance
CASSAPGQVIITF	TGTGCCAGCAGTGCTCCGGGACAGGTTATAATAACCTTC	13	TRBV27	TRBJ1-2	TRBD1	NA
CASSLTGQPQHF	TGTGCCAGCAGTTTAACGGGACAGCCCCAGCATTTT	12	TRBV28	TRBJ1-5	NA	NA
CASSLGPNTEAFF	TGCGCCAGCAGCTTGGGGCCAAACACTGAAGCTTTCTTT	13	TRBV5-1	TRBJ1-1	NA	NA
CASKLIGVDTQYF	TGTGCCAGCAAATTAATCGGGGTCGATACGCAGTATTTT	13	TRBV12-3/TRBV12-4	TRBJ2-3	NA	NA
CASSSRGRGETQYF	TGTGCCAGTAGTTCCAGGGGGCGCGGAGAGACCCAGTACTTC	14	TRBV19	TRBJ2-5	TRBD1	NA
CASSSRQGSDQPQHF	TGTGCCAGCAGCAGCCGACAGGGTAGCGATCAGCCCCAGCATTTT	15	TRBV21-1	TRBJ1-5	NA	NA
CASRTQGAGEKLFF	TGTGCCAGCAGGACACAGGGGGCTGGTGAAAAACTGTTTTTT	14	TRBV28	TRBJ1-4	TRBD1	NA
CASSVGERSPLHF	TGTGCCAGCAGCGTAGGGGAGAGGTCTCCCCTCCACTTT	13	TRBV9	TRBJ1-6	NA	NA
CSVEGQVDSNYGYTF	TGCAGCGTTGAAGGGCAGGTGGATTCTAACTATGGCTACACCTTC	15	TRBV29-1	TRBJ1-2	NA	NA
CASSLGGQGNYGYTF	TGCGCCAGCAGCTTGGGTGGACAGGGGAACTATGGCTACACCTTC	15	TRBV5-1	TRBJ1-2	TRBD1	NA
CASRPPSGNTIYF	TGTGCCAGCAGGCCTCCCTCTGGAAACACCATATATTTT	13	TRBV28	TRBJ1-3	NA	NA
CASSRDRNTEAFF	TGTGCCAGTAGCCGCGACAGGAACACTGAAGCTTTCTTT	13	TRBV19	TRBJ1-1	NA	NA
CASSPEGGGGYYGYTF	TGTGCCAGCTCACCCGAAGGTGGGGGAGGATACTATGGCTACACCTTC	16	TRBV18	TRBJ1-2	NA	NA
CSASRAYEQYF	TGCAGTGCTAGCCGAGCCTACGAGCAGTACTTC	11	TRBV20-1	TRBJ2-7	NA	NA
CASSPQDRDSHEQYF	TGTGCCAGCTCACCACAAGACAGGGATAGCCACGAGCAGTACTTC	15	TRBV18	TRBJ2-7	TRBD1	NA
CASSQGSAGSATNEKLFF	TGTGCCAGCAGCCAAGGGTCGGCAGGTAGTGCAACTAATGAAAAACTGTTTTTT	18	TRBV4-2	TRBJ1-4	NA	NA
CASSLRDQFHF	TGTGCCAGCAGTCTCCGGGACCAGTTCCACTTT	11	TRBV6-2/TRBV6-3	TRBJ1-6	NA	NA
CATKDTAGGQRTGELFF	TGTGCCACCAAAGATACAGCGGGGGGCCAGCGCACCGGGGAGCTGTTTTTT	17	TRBV24-1	TRBJ2-2	TRBD2	NA
CASSGFRGSGTTVQETQYF	TGTGCCAGCAGCGGATTTAGGGGTTCCGGGACAACCGTCCAAGAGACCCAGTACTTC	19	TRBV7-9	TRBJ2-5	NA	NA
CASSILSGLEEAFF	TGTGCCAGTAGTATTTTGTCAGGGCTAGAGGAAGCTTTCTTT	14	TRBV19	TRBJ1-1	NA	few
CASSFGRGEGYGYTF	TGTGCCAGCAGCTTCGGGAGAGGGGAGGGCTATGGCTACACCTTC	15	TRBV5-6	TRBJ1-2	NA	NA
CASSRDRGQETQYF	TGTGCCAGCAGCCGGGACAGGGGTCAAGAGACCCAGTACTTC	14	TRBV6-2/TRBV6-3	TRBJ2-5	TRBD1	NA
CAISERGTKNIQYF	TGTGCCATCAGTGAGCGGGGGACCAAAAACATTCAGTACTTC	14	TRBV10-3	TRBJ2-4	NA	once
CASSLVTGANEKLFF	TGTGCCAGCAGCTTAGTAACTGGGGCTAATGAAAAACTGTTTTTT	15	TRBV7-9	TRBJ1-4	NA	NA
CSVGIVGAGGSRDTQYF	TGCAGCGTTGGGATCGTAGGGGCGGGGGGATCAAGGGATACGCAGTATTTT	17	TRBV29-1	TRBJ2-3	TRBD2	NA
CASSFGQGGSPLHF	TGTGCCAGCAGCTTCGGACAGGGGGGATCACCCCTCCACTTT	14	TRBV5-6	TRBJ1-6	TRBD1	NA
CASAVGRNMNTEAFF	TGTGCCAGCGCCGTGGGACGGAACATGAACACTGAAGCTTTCTTT	15	TRBV28	TRBJ1-1	NA	NA
CASRKGGAGEETQYF	TGTGCCAGCAGGAAAGGGGGAGCGGGGGAAGAGACCCAGTACTTC	15	TRBV2	TRBJ2-5	TRBD2	NA
CAISTSGGAYEQFF	TGTGCCATCAGCACTAGCGGGGGGGCGTATGAGCAGTTCTTC	14	TRBV10-3	TRBJ2-1	TRBD2	NA
CASSTGVNQPQHF	TGTGCCAGCAGTACTGGGGTTAATCAGCCCCAGCATTTT	13	TRBV6-4	TRBJ1-5	NA	NA
CASSLFPSLGVYEQYF	TGCGCCAGCAGCTTATTCCCTAGTTTAGGGGTATACGAGCAGTACTTC	16	TRBV5-1	TRBJ2-7	NA	NA
CASSYSGQGRIDGYTF	TGTGCCAGCAGTTACTCTGGACAGGGGCGAATCGATGGCTACACCTTC	16	TRBV6-5	TRBJ1-2	TRBD1	NA
CASSLLQGRNTEAFF	TGTGCCAGCAGCTTGTTACAGGGGCGGAACACTGAAGCTTTCTTT	15	TRBV5-4	TRBJ1-1	TRBD1	NA
CASSFVVGWGNYGYTF	TGTGCCAGCAGTTTTGTGGTGGGTTGGGGAAACTATGGCTACACCTTC	16	TRBV28	TRBJ1-2	NA	NA
CASREGGGQFHGYTF	TGTGCCAGCAGGGAGGGGGGGGGACAGTTCCATGGCTACACCTTC	15	TRBV6-5	TRBJ1-2	TRBD1	NA
CASRDRNQNTEAFF	TGTGCCAGTAGGGACAGGAACCAGAACACTGAAGCTTTCTTT	14	TRBV19	TRBJ1-1	TRBD1	NA
CASSPRAATRELFF	TGTGCCAGCAGTCCCCGGGCCGCCACCCGGGAGCTGTTTTTT	14	TRBV7-2	TRBJ2-2	NA	once
CASTETANTEAFF	TGTGCCAGTACAGAGACAGCAAACACTGAAGCTTTCTTT	13	TRBV19	TRBJ1-1	NA	NA
CASSSSTGAVTGELFF	TGTGCCAGCAGTTCGTCTACAGGGGCCGTCACCGGGGAGCTGTTTTTT	16	TRBV28	TRBJ2-2	TRBD1	NA
CASSYTGQGGGYTF	TGTGCCAGCAGTTACACCGGACAGGGGGGAGGCTACACCTTC	14	TRBV6-5	TRBJ1-2	TRBD1	once
CASSFRLQRGYGYTF	TGTGCCAGCAGTTTCCGGCTACAACGAGGCTATGGCTACACCTTC	15	TRBV28	TRBJ1-2	NA	NA
CASSSGSGELFF	TGTGCCAGCAGCTCGGGGTCCGGGGAGCTGTTTTTT	12	TRBV9	TRBJ2-2	NA	NA
CASSIAPGKETQYF	TGTGCCAGTAGTATAGCCCCAGGGAAAGAGACCCAGTACTTC	14	TRBV19	TRBJ2-5	NA	NA
CASSIGGRIEAFF	TGTGCCAGCTCAATCGGGGGCCGAATTGAAGCTTTCTTT	13	TRBV18	TRBJ1-1	NA	NA
CASGRTANTGELFF	TGTGCCAGCGGTCGGACTGCGAACACCGGGGAGCTGTTTTTT	14	TRBV19	TRBJ2-2	NA	NA
CASRSGLAGDTDTQYF	TGTGCCAGCAGATCGGGACTAGCGGGAGACACAGATACGCAGTATTTT	16	TRBV6-6	TRBJ2-3	TRBD2	NA
CASSLNRFTEAFF	TGTGCCAGCAGTTTGAACAGATTCACTGAAGCTTTCTTT	13	TRBV27	TRBJ1-1	NA	NA
CASSESLMTNKLFF	TGCGCCAGCAGTGAGTCTTTAATGACAAATAAACTGTTTTTT	14	TRBV10-2	TRBJ1-4	NA	NA
CASSPQGQGSGYTF	TGTGCCAGCAGTCCCCAGGGACAGGGGTCTGGCTACACCTTC	14	TRBV28	TRBJ1-2	TRBD1	NA
CASSLRGEDKGYGYTF	TGTGCCAGCAGCCTCCGGGGCGAGGATAAAGGCTATGGCTACACCTTC	16	TRBV7-9	TRBJ1-2	NA	NA
CATHDRERGGYTF	TGTGCCACTCACGACAGGGAGCGAGGAGGCTACACCTTC	13	TRBV19	TRBJ1-2	TRBD1	NA
CASSQEDRGIYGYTF	TGTGCCAGCAGCCAAGAAGACAGGGGTATCTATGGCTACACCTTC	15	TRBV3-1/TRBV3-2	TRBJ1-2	TRBD1	NA
CASSQRQGGPYEQYF	TGTGCCAGCTCCCAACGACAGGGAGGACCCTACGAGCAGTACTTC	15	TRBV18	TRBJ2-7	NA	NA
CASSQGRWAFF	TGTGCCAGCAGCCAAGGACGGTGGGCTTTCTTT	11	TRBV3-1/TRBV3-2	TRBJ1-1	NA	NA
CASSPRWGTEAFF	TGTGCCAGCAGCCCCCGGTGGGGGACTGAAGCTTTCTTT	13	TRBV12-3/TRBV12-4	TRBJ1-1	NA	NA
CASSSVDTQYF	TGTGCCAGCAGTTCAGTGGATACGCAGTATTTT	11	TRBV2	TRBJ2-3	NA	once
CASSPPSVRTDTQYF	TGTGCCAGCTCACCCCCTTCTGTACGAACAGATACGCAGTATTTT	15	TRBV18	TRBJ2-3	NA	NA
CAWSSGSNTGELFF	TGTGCCTGGAGTAGCGGGTCCAACACCGGGGAGCTGTTTTTT	14	TRBV30	TRBJ2-2	NA	NA
CAWSSRYEQYF	TGTGCCTGGAGTTCCAGGTACGAGCAGTACTTC	11	TRBV30	TRBJ2-7	NA	NA